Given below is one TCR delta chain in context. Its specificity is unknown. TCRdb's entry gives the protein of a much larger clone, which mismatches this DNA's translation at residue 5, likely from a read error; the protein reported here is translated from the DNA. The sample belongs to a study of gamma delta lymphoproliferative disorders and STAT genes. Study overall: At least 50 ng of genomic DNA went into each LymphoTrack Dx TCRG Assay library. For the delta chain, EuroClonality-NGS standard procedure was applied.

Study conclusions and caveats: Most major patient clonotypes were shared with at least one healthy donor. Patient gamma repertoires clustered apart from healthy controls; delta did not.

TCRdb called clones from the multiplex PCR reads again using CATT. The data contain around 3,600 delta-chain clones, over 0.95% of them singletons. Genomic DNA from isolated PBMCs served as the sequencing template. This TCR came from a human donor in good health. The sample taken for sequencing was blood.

DNA of the CDR3: TGTGCCTGTGACCTGGTACTGGGGGATCCCATTGACACCGATAAACTCATCTTT. Its translation: CACDLVLGDPIDTDKLIF. The chain joins TRDV2 to TRDJ1; 10 bases align to TRDD3. The CDR3 is 18 amino acids. Per germline, CDR1 GEAIGNYY and CDR2 EKD. Germline trimming cut 3 bases from V and 0 bases from J; bases unmatched to any gene: 12.